What follows are 29 T cell receptor beta chains derived from one specimen sequenced in a study of T cells in localized non-small cell lung cancer. TCRdb's table, derived via immunoSEQ multiplex PCR, lists solely in-frame clones and lacks some. In the table there are 70,000 to 100,000 clones, approximately 91% of which are singletons. Sample: PBMCs, taken before any cancer treatment. The receptors derive from a woman aged 40 to 75 with stage II squamous cell lung carcinoma.

The chain recombines TRBV5-6 with TRBJ1-2; D gene unclear. The CDR3 is 15 amino acids. Germline lookup yields CDR1 SGHDT and CDR2 YYEEEE. Trimming stripped 5 bases from V and 2 bases from J, with 16 bases between. CDR3 in DNA: TGTGCCAGCAGGAACCTGGGTCGGGAAAACTATGGCTACACCTTC. It yields the protein CASRNLGRENYGYTF.

This chain links TRBV30 with TRBJ1-4, with TRBD1 matching 10 bases. The germline CDR1 and CDR2 sequences are GTSNPN and SVGIG (reference sequence). The CDR3 has 14 amino acids. With V trimmed by 2 bases and J by 6 bases, 3 bases remained unmatched. The CDR3 reads CAWSPGTGDEKLFF. The CDR3 DNA sequence: TGTGCCTGGAGTCCCGGGACAGGGGATGAAAAACTGTTTTTT. The full variable domain, in which reference TRBV30 and TRBJ1-4 provide the parts outside the CDR3, is SQTIHQWPATLVQPVGSPLSLECTVEGTSNPNLYWYRQAAGRGLQLLFYSVGIGQISSEVPQNLSASRPQDRQFILSSKKLLLSDSGFYLCAWSPGTGDEKLFFGSGTQLSVL.

V and J are TRBV27 and TRBJ1-2; tentatively, D is TRBD1 (5 bases). The CDR3 spans 17 residues. Germline V CDR1 and CDR2: MNHEY, SMNVEV (reference sequence). V dropped 6 bases and J dropped 2 bases, with 22 bases sitting between them. CDR3 nucleotides: TGTGCCAGCAGGACATTCCAGACAGAAACCACCAACTATGGCTACACCTTC. Its protein is CASRTFQTETTNYGYTF.

This clone appeared a single time. CDR3 region: CAISESFDSSYEQYF. The DNA for the CDR3 is TGTGCCATCAGTGAGTCGTTTGACAGCTCCTACGAGCAGTACTTC. V gene TRBV10-3 combines with J gene TRBJ2-7, with TRBD1 as a possible D gene (5 bases). There are 15 residues in the CDR3. Germline assignment: CDR1 ENHRY and CDR2 SYGVKD. V was shortened by 0 bases and J by 0 bases, with 9 bases between the two germline ends.

This chain uses TRBV6-5 with TRBJ1-1; D is undetermined. CDR3 length: 12 residues. V was trimmed by 5 bases and J by 5 bases, leaving 9 bases between them. Germline CDR1 reads MNHEY; CDR2 reads SVGAGI. The CDR3 DNA follows: TGTGCCAGCAGTAGTAGTAGGACTGAAGCTTTCTTT. Amino acids: CASSSSRTEAFF.

A single count supports this clone. The chain uses TRBV28 and TRBJ1-4; possible D gene TRBD1, 5 bases. The V gene lost 5 bases and the J gene lost 3 bases, with 19 bases spanning the gap. CDR1 MDHEN and CDR2 SYDVKM come from the germline V gene. The CDR3 is 17 residues long. This CDR3 is CASSPSGWTAPNEKLFF. The CDR3, as DNA: TGTGCCAGCAGTCCCTCAGGGTGGACGGCGCCTAATGAAAAACTGTTTTTT. The whole variable domain, remainder taken from reference TRBV28 and TRBJ1-4, is DVKVTQSSRYLVKRTGEKVFLECVQDMDHENMFWYRQDPGLGLRLIYFSYDVKMKEKGDIPEGYSVSREKKERFSLILESASTNQTSMYLCASSPSGWTAPNEKLFFGSGTQLSVL.

The genes are TRBV19 and TRBJ2-3; D tentatively reads TRBD1 or TRBD2 (6 bases each). The CDR3 contains 15 residues. Germline V lookup: CDR1 LNHDA, CDR2 SQIVND (reference sequence). V lost 10 bases and J 2 bases, leaving 19 bases between the germline ends. The CDR3 loop reads CATSRRGFNTDTQYF. The DNA of the CDR3 is TGTGCCACCTCGAGGAGGGGGTTTAACACAGATACGCAGTATTTT.

This rearrangement joins TRBV6-1 to TRBJ1-5; 7 bases are shared with TRBD1. The CDR3 is 14 amino acids. The V segment lost 10 bases and the J segment 2 bases; nucleotides outside the gene matches: 8. The germline V gene has CDR1 MNHNS and CDR2 SASEGT. CDR3 coding DNA: TGTGCCACCGTACAGGGGAGTCGCAATCAGCCCCAGCATTTT. It yields the protein CATVQGSRNQPQHF.

The gene calls are TRBV7-2 and TRBJ2-5, with TRBD2 matching 9 bases. The CDR3 has 15 amino acids. Trimming at V came to 2 bases and at J to 6 bases, leaving 7 bases not matched to a gene. CDR1 is SGHTA and CDR2 is FQGNSA in the germline V gene. In DNA, the CDR3 is TGTGCCAGCAGCTTATCGGCTAGCGGGAAGAAGACCCAGTACTTC. This codes for CASSLSASGKKTQYF.

V is TRBV7-8 and J is TRBJ1-2; D is undetermined. CDR1 SGHVS and CDR2 FQNEAQ come from the germline V gene. V was clipped by 4 bases and J by 0 bases, with 9 bases between them. This CDR3 is built from 14 residues. The CDR3 is CASSSRLSNYGYTF. DNA of the CDR3: TGTGCCAGCAGCTCGCGACTATCTAACTATGGCTACACCTTC.

CDR3 sequence reads: CASSLSNRAGANVLTF. CDR3 in DNA: TGTGCCAGCAGCTTGAGTAACAGGGCCGGGGCCAACGTCCTGACTTTC. V and J are TRBV13 and TRBJ2-6, with D maybe TRBD1 (6 bases). Germline V lookup: CDR1 PRHDT, CDR2 FYEKMQ (reference sequence). The CDR3 consists of 16 residues. Trimming cost V 3 bases and J 4 bases, with 13 bases left between them.

The V gene is TRBV5-4, the J gene TRBJ2-1; 9 nucleotides align to TRBD1. Per germline, CDR1 SGHNT and CDR2 YYREEE (reference sequence). This CDR3 is 16 amino acids long. Losses at the gene ends were 5 bases for V and 5 bases for J; bases not matched to a gene: 11. The CDR3 sequence: CASRNTPGQGNNEQFF. CDR3 DNA sequence: TGTGCCAGCAGAAACACCCCGGGACAGGGAAACAATGAGCAGTTCTTC.

DNA for the CDR3: TGTGCCAGCAGCGAGACGACAACCAGGGGGACCATATATTTT. Translated, it gives CASSETTTRGTIYF. V and J are TRBV6-5 and TRBJ1-3; 7 nucleotides align to TRBD1. The V and J ends lost 6 bases and 10 bases, in that order; junction bases with no gene match: 12. The germline V gene encodes CDR1 MNHEY and CDR2 SVGAGI. The CDR3 covers 14 residues.

This clone appeared once. The rearrangement links TRBV27 to TRBJ1-1; possible D gene TRBD1, 6 bases. Per the germline V gene, CDR1 is MNHEY and CDR2 is SMNVEV (reference sequence). The CDR3 sequence is 14 residues long. The ends were cut back, 7 bases at V and 1 base at J, with 13 bases in the middle. The CDR3 DNA reads as TGTGCCAGCACGAGGGCGGGGGCGAACACTGAAGCTTTCTTT. Its protein product is CASTRAGANTEAFF.

The J gene is TRBJ2-2, the V gene TRBV5-1; D remains unclear. V was cut by 6 bases and J by 0 bases, with 9 bases left in between. The CDR3 has 14 amino acids. Germline V gene data show CDR1 as SGHRS and CDR2 as YFSETQ. CDR3: CASNASPNTGELFF. The CDR3 DNA reads TGCGCCAGCAACGCCAGCCCGAACACCGGGGAGCTGTTTTTT.

The chain has TRBV2 and TRBJ2-4; 10 nucleotides match TRBD1. The CDR3 has 13 amino acids. V was clipped by 8 bases and J by 6 bases; unmatched bases: 4. The germline CDR1 and CDR2 sequences are SNHLY and FYNNEI. The CDR3 loop reads CASLGQGRNIQYF. The CDR3 DNA reads as TGTGCCAGCCTGGGACAGGGGAGAAACATTCAGTACTTC.

The chain recombines TRBV7-8 with TRBJ2-3; D call uncertain. The CDR3 contains 12 residues. Germline V lookup: CDR1 SGHVS, CDR2 FQNEAQ. V was cut by 0 bases and J by 4 bases, with 2 bases left in between. CDR3 residues: CASSLAADTQYF. Here the CDR3 DNA reads TGTGCCAGCAGCTTAGCGGCAGATACGCAGTATTTT.

The genes are TRBV5-5 and TRBJ2-1; 10 bases match TRBD2. The CDR3 is 16 amino acids. J was trimmed by 9 bases and V by 0 bases; bases with no gene match: 9. Germline loops: CDR1 SGHKS, CDR2 YYEKEE (reference sequence). The CDR3 here is CASSLVVLAGDFEQFF. DNA for the CDR3: TGTGCCAGCAGCTTGGTGGTTCTAGCGGGAGACTTTGAGCAGTTCTTC.

This chain links TRBV2 with TRBJ1-3; tentatively, D is TRBD1 (6 bases). Deletions cut 6 bases from V and 2 bases from J, with 11 bases between. CDR3 length: 14 amino acids. Per germline, CDR1 SNHLY and CDR2 FYNNEI. CDR3 nucleotides: TGTGCCAGCAGAAAGGGGGGCGCTGGAAACACCATATATTTT. Amino acid sequence: CASRKGGAGNTIYF.

The chain joins TRBV5-4 to TRBJ2-3; D perhaps matches TRBD2 (6 bases). The germline gives CDR1 SGHNT, CDR2 YYREEE (reference sequence). The CDR3 consists of 16 residues. Trimming removed 4 bases from V and 4 bases from J, with 19 bases in between. DNA for the CDR3: TGTGCCAGCAGCCCGTCGGGACGCGGCGGGGCAGATACGCAGTATTTT. It encodes CASSPSGRGGADTQYF.

A few counts support this clone. V and J are TRBV5-1 and TRBJ2-3, with a weak D call TRBD1 (5 bases). V lost 0 bases to trimming and J lost 10 bases, with 9 bases between them. Germline V gene data show CDR1 as SGHRS and CDR2 as YFSETQ. There are 12 residues in the CDR3. The CDR3 spells CASSLGAGSQYF. CDR3 sequence (DNA): TGCGCCAGCAGCTTGGGGGCAGGGTCGCAGTATTTT.

This chain links TRBV6-5 with TRBJ1-3; D ambiguous. The CDR3 consists of 12 residues. CDR1 MNHEY and CDR2 SVGAGI come from the germline V gene. The V and J ends lost 7 bases and 9 bases respectively, with 13 bases between them. The CDR3 reads CASKDWGSTIYF. DNA of the CDR3: TGTGCCAGCAAAGATTGGGGATCCACCATATATTTT.

The chain employs TRBV29-1 and TRBJ2-5; D unclear. Looked up from germline, CDR1 is SQVTM and CDR2 is ANQGSEA. V was pared by 5 bases and J by 2 bases, with 3 bases between. CDR3 length equals 10 residues. In DNA form, the CDR3 reads TGCAGCGTTTCACAAGAGACCCAGTACTTC. Its translation: CSVSQETQYF. The full variable domain, completed using reference TRBV29-1 and TRBJ2-5, is SAVISQKPSRDICQRGTSLTIQCQVDSQVTMMFWYRQQPGQSLTLIATANQGSEATYESGFVIDKFPISRPNLTFSTLTVSNMSPEDSSIYLCSVSQETQYFGPGTRLLVL.

The V gene is TRBV29-1, the J gene TRBJ1-1; D perhaps matches TRBD1 (5 bases). Germline CDR1 and CDR2: SQVTM and ANQGSEA. Trimming pared 3 bases from V and 7 bases from J, leaving 15 bases between. The CDR3 runs to 13 residues. The CDR3 DNA reads as TGCAGCGTTGAGGGGGACGGTGGGAGTGAAGCTTTCTTT. Protein: CSVEGDGGSEAFF.

This clone came up a few times. The genes are TRBV20-1 and TRBJ2-5, with D unclear. Germline loops: CDR1 DFQATT, CDR2 SNEGSKA (reference sequence). V lost 5 bases to trimming and J lost 2 bases, with 6 bases between them. The CDR3 extends over 11 amino acids. The CDR3 loop reads CSASPQETQYF. The CDR3 nucleotides are TGCAGTGCTTCACCGCAAGAGACCCAGTACTTC.

This clone showed up just once. The chain combines TRBV11-2 with TRBJ2-3, with no clear D. Deletions cut 0 bases from V and 6 bases from J, with 7 bases between. CDR3 size: 13 residues. Germline V gene sequence: CDR1 SGHAT, CDR2 FQNNGV. The CDR3, as DNA: TGTGCCAGCAGCTTAGATCGGCAGGATACGCAGTATTTT. Amino acids: CASSLDRQDTQYF.

The genes are TRBV28 and TRBJ2-1; unclear D gene. From germline, CDR1 is MDHEN and CDR2 SYDVKM. Deletions cut 2 bases from V and 10 bases from J, with 9 bases between. This CDR3 contains 12 residues. CDR3 in DNA: TGTGCCAGCAGTTTAACGGCAGGCGAGCAGTTCTTC. It translates to CASSLTAGEQFF.

The genes are TRBV7-2 and TRBJ2-7; D is possibly TRBD1 (6 bases). This CDR3 has 14 residues. Trimming pared 1 base from V and 0 bases from J, leaving 7 bases between. The V gene's germline CDR1 is SGHTA and CDR2 FQGNSA. CDR3 in amino acids: CASSLDRASYEQYF. CDR3 DNA sequence: TGTGCCAGCAGCTTAGACAGGGCCTCCTACGAGCAGTACTTC.

This chain connects TRBV28 to TRBJ1-1, with 9 bases that match TRBD1. The length of the CDR3 is 15 residues. V gave up 4 bases and J gave up 1 base; unmatched junction bases: 4. Germline-derived CDR1 and CDR2 are MDHEN and SYDVKM. CDR3 region: CASSSMTGGNTEAFF. Written as DNA, the CDR3 is TGTGCCAGCAGTTCAATGACAGGGGGGAACACTGAAGCTTTCTTT.